The entry below gives a single T cell receptor (beta chain) sequence along with its context. The clone's antigen remains unknown. There are no base qualities to consult, and no much larger clone falls within one base. The data stem from a study of blood T cell repertoires in COVID-19 (dated by TCRdb to the early 2020s). Study-wide context: Samples covering the acute and convalescent phases of COVID-19 were provided by collaborators in the United States, Italy and Spain. The repertoires were released in a freely available public database intended as a resource for research on the immune response to SARS-CoV-2. The prospective study material was composed of cDNA or gDNA derived from T cells, B-cell-depleted T cells, or PBMCs. Deeply sampled blood TCRbeta repertoires from subjects exposed to, actively infected with, or recovered from COVID-19 were included in the dataset. HLA class I and class II types, where available, came from metadata supplied by the sample provider rather than from assay-based typing. The samples were drawn from the first 160 participants of the ongoing ImmuneRACE study and from some 1,300 subjects provided by 6 global collaborators. Sample metadata almost always included a de-identified subject ID, COVID-19 status, age in years and sex. Summary of the overall study and its limitations: The quantity of clinical and demographic metadata differed by source and by participant and was supplied without curation.

The immunoSEQ Assay, a bias-controlled multiplex PCR, was used to amplify TCRbeta CDR3 regions from genomic DNA. On the study's bioinformatics: The number of nucleated cells in each sample was estimated from the amplification of reference gene primers within the assay. To quantify the absolute abundance of each unique TCRbeta CDR3 rearrangement, sequence reads were collapsed and filtered. For each sample, productive Simpson clonality was calculated by taking the square root of Simpson's diversity index across productive rearrangements. TCRdb limited this immuneACCESS table to in-frame rearrangements with V and J called. A share of clones is missing; checked studies link under half to unresolved V genes, and the rest is unexplained. The DNA was the basis for D and trimming; V, J and clone size are from that table. The sample table records around 290,000 clones; 86% of these occur just once. The ten largest clones capture under 3% of the sample.

In the prospective study, participants were roughly 18 to 89 years old, resided in about two dozen geographic areas of the United States, and were enrolled through a virtual design. In the prospective study, participants were assigned to cohorts based on the clinical history participants reported in a screening survey and a study questionnaire. Recovered participants in ImmuneRACE Cohort 3 were defined by two consecutive negative NP/OP PCR tests, clearance by a healthcare professional, or resolution of symptoms. In the prospective study, mobile phlebotomists collected whole blood, serum and a nasopharyngeal or oropharyngeal swab from each participant. Participants in the prospective study had the option to provide additional blood draws and questionnaires over a roughly two-month period. Before DNA extraction, prospective study blood samples were shipped either frozen or at room temperature. The source is a woman aged 18-30 years who had recovered from COVID-19. The sequencing input was PBMCs or T cells enriched from blood (not recorded which).

The CDR3 amino acid sequence is: CASSSYRDRGRGYGYTF. The nucleotide sequence is TGTGCCAGCAGCTCATACCGGGACAGGGGGCGCGGCTATGGCTACACCTTC. This receptor chain uses TRBV5-6 and TRBJ1-2, and 12 junctional nucleotides match TRBD1. The CDR1 and CDR2 encoded by the germline V gene are SGHDT and YYEEEE. For this chain, trimming is 3 bases at the V end and 4 bases at the J end, and the number of junction bases without a gene match is 10. Taken from cysteine to phenylalanine, the CDR3 has 17 residues. Just the 51-base CDR3 DNA is kept, in frame starting at base 1.